This T cell receptor (beta chain) was observed in a study of CD8 T cells in ankylosing spondylitis. TCRdb re-derived calls from the 5' RACE reads in MiXCR, one entry per CDR3 protein. There are approximately 260,000 distinct CDR3 sequences in the sample; roughly 18% occur only once, and around 30% lies in the top ten. Per germline, CDR1 SGHRS and CDR2 YFSETQ. This CDR3 is 14 amino acids long. With V trimmed by 4 bases and J by 2 bases, 5 bases remained unmatched. A remark on this clonotype: The target antigen is unknown.

Study-wide findings and caveats: A subset of motif variants has previously been described in the synovial fluid and blood of reactive arthritis. Disease-associated clones were reportedly significantly overrepresented in matched ankylosing spondylitis synovial fluid. Researchers report that disease-linked clones proved CD8+ and relatively rare in peripheral blood.

This sequence originates from a male donor with ankylosing spondylitis or in good health (not recorded which). The chain combines TRBV5-1 with TRBJ1-2; TRBD1 agrees at 7 bases. Source material: blood, either unsorted or a sorted T cell fraction (not recorded which). DNA for the CDR3: TGCGCCAGCAGCCCGGGACAGAGCAACTATGGCTACACCTTC. Translating it yields CASSPGQSNYGYTF.